The 2 T cell receptor beta chains in this list originate from one sample, sequenced in a study of blood T cell repertoires in COVID-19 (dated by TCRdb to about 2020). The protocol used for the library was the immunoSEQ multiplex PCR assay. What TCRdb holds here is the immuneACCESS table cut down to in-frame rearrangements. Part of the clones is not present; checked against another copy, under half of the missing clones reflect an unresolved V gene, and the others are unexplained. This sample lists about 140,000 clones; almost 85% were detected once. The top ten hold roughly 3.4% of the sample. The sample was PBMCs or T cells enriched from blood (not recorded which). These receptor sequences come from a woman between 50 and 59 years old with acute COVID-19.

The chain joins TRBV7-2 to TRBJ2-3; 9 positions agree with TRBD2. Trimming removed 2 bases from V and 6 bases from J; junction bases left unmatched: 6. Germline-derived CDR1 and CDR2 are SGHTA and FQGNSA. This CDR3 spans 15 amino acids. The DNA of the CDR3 is TGTGCCAGCAGCTTACCGGGACTAGCTCTGGATACGCAGTATTTT. Its translation: CASSLPGLALDTQYF.

V and J are TRBV11-3 and TRBJ2-4, with D tentatively TRBD2 (5 bases). The CDR3 runs to 15 residues. The V end lost 5 bases, the J end lost 2 bases, and 13 bases lay between the germline ends. Germline V gene sequence: CDR1 SGHNT, CDR2 YENEEA. The chain's CDR3 is CASSTWRAPKNIQYF. CDR3 nucleotide sequence: TGTGCCAGCAGCACCTGGCGGGCGCCCAAAAACATTCAGTACTTC.